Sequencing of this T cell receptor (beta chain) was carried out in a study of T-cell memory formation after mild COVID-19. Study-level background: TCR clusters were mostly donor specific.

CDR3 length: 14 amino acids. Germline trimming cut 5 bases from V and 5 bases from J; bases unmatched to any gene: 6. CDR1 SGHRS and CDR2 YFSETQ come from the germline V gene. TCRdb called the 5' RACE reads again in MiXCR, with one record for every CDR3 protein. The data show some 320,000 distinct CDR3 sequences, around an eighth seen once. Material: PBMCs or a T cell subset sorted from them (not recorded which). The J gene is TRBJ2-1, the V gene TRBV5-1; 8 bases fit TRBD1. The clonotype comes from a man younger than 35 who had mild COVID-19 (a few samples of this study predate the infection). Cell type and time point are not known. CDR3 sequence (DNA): TGCGCCAGCAGTGCCCAGGGGGCGGACAATGAGCAGTTCTTC. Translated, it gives CASSAQGADNEQFF.